A selection of T cell receptor beta chains follows, all from one sample in a study of metastatic and nonmetastatic thyroid tumors. TCRdb re-processed the PCR reads through MiXCR. The sample shows about 39,000 clones, under 20% of them seen only once. What was sequenced was tumor tissue. Every receptor here comes from a female donor with papillary thyroid cancer or a benign thyroid nodule (not recorded which). Some clones in this sample may be carry-over from other donors' samples. The CDR3 runs from the conserved cysteine through the conserved F or W.

v_call cdr3_aa
TRBV7-3 CASSPRKAGGSNEQFF
TRBV18 CASSLRDRGSEQYF
TRBV19 CASSTPFGGRGNGYTF
TRBV20-1 CSAPGTITYEQYF
TRBV6-4 CASNKDRLGLATEAFF
TRBV7-2 CASSPSRTTPYGYTF
TRBV29-1 CSVDLGGANTGELFF
TRBV19 CTSRPRYRWRLDTEAFF
TRBV10-3 CAISEKGQNQPQHF
TRBV6-1 CASKWENYGYTF
TRBV27 CASSFLGHNSPLHF
TRBV6-2/TRBV6-3 CASSRVYNSPLHF
TRBV28 CASSLGVRRSGNTIYF
TRBV28 CASSSISGSPYEQYF
TRBV7-9 CASSSPGQGAGETQYF
TRBV7-9 CASSDYLRGDEQFF
TRBV30 CAWVGGGELFF
TRBV20-1 CSAENAGQTGREAFF